The 14 T cell receptor beta chains below come from one sample, sequenced in a study of blood T cell repertoires in COVID-19. Assay: immunoSEQ multiplex PCR; the TCRdb copy retains only in-frame clones and omits some. Here the sample spans roughly 260,000 clones, 65% to 90% being singletons. The sequencing sample was made of peripheral blood. These TCRs come from a woman of 80 years or more with active or convalescent COVID-19.

V usage is TRBV11-2 and J usage is TRBJ1-6; TRBD1 is a possible D gene (5 bases). The V gene lost 3 bases and the J gene lost 7 bases, with 10 bases spanning the gap. This CDR3 comprises 14 residues. Per the germline V gene, CDR1 is SGHAT and CDR2 is FQNNGV. The CDR3 spells CASSLGGVNSPLHF. The DNA of the CDR3 is TGTGCCAGCAGCTTGGGGGGGGTGAATTCACCCCTCCACTTT.

The chain links TRBV16 to TRBJ1-1; 9 bases are a match to TRBD1. J was trimmed by 10 bases and V by 4 bases; bases with no gene match: 4. Germline V gene sequence: CDR1 KGHSY, CDR2 FQNENV. The CDR3 covers 12 residues. The CDR3 DNA sequence: TGTGCCAGCAGCCGAGGACAGGGGATAGCTTTCTTT. Protein sequence: CASSRGQGIAFF.

This chain joins TRBV5-1 and TRBJ1-4, with D tentatively TRBD1 (6 bases). The CDR3 covers 16 residues. V lost 3 bases and J lost 8, with 20 bases in between. CDR1 is SGHRS and CDR2 is YFSETQ in the germline V gene. CDR3 protein: CASSSRSQGLGEKLFF. The CDR3 nucleotides are TGCGCCAGCAGCTCCAGATCCCAGGGGTTGGGGGAAAAACTGTTTTTT. The variable domain in full, completed from reference TRBV5-1 and TRBJ1-4, reads KAGVTQTPRYLIKTRGQQVTLSCSPISGHRSVSWYQQTPGQGLQFLFEYFSETQRNKGNFPGRFSGRQFSNSRSEMNVSTLELGDSALYLCASSSRSQGLGEKLFFGSGTQLSVL.

The chain uses TRBV19 and TRBJ1-2; 12 bases align to TRBD1. The CDR3 is 16 residues long. Trimming took 5 bases from V and 6 from J; bases not matched to a gene: 10. Germline V gives CDR1 LNHDA, CDR2 SQIVND (reference sequence). This chain's CDR3 is CASSEWGQGARNGYTF. The CDR3 DNA reads TGTGCCAGTAGTGAGTGGGGACAGGGGGCAAGAAATGGCTACACCTTC.

The DNA for the CDR3 is TGTGCCTGGTTTCCTAGGCTCATTTGGAGTGAAGCTTTCTTT. Translated: CAWFPRLIWSEAFF. V is TRBV30 and J is TRBJ1-1; D gene ambiguous. Deletions cut 5 bases from V and 7 bases from J, with 20 bases between. This CDR3 is 14 amino acids long. Germline V CDR1 and CDR2: GTSNPN, SVGIG (reference sequence).

In DNA, the CDR3 is TGTGCCAGCTCACCACAGGGACAGGTCTACAATGAGCAGTTCTTC. Encoded protein: CASSPQGQVYNEQFF. V and J are TRBV18 and TRBJ2-1, with 8 bases identical to TRBD1. With V trimmed by 1 base and J by 3 bases, 2 bases remained unmatched. The CDR3 extends over 15 amino acids. CDR1 is KGHSH, CDR2 LQKENI, per germline.

This rearrangement joins TRBV7-9 to TRBJ2-1; 12 bases are a match to TRBD2. Losses at the gene ends were 7 bases for V and 9 bases for J; bases not matched to a gene: 7. Germline V gene data show CDR1 as SEHNR and CDR2 as FQNEAQ (reference sequence). CDR3 length: 14 residues. CDR3 in amino acids: CASIRLAGVSEQFF. CDR3 sequence (DNA): TGTGCCAGCATCCGACTAGCGGGAGTTTCTGAGCAGTTCTTC.

V usage is TRBV28 and J usage is TRBJ1-1, with 7 bases identical to TRBD1. Trimming cost V 4 bases and J 5 bases; bases outside gene matches: 4. Germline CDR1 and CDR2: MDHEN and SYDVKM. The CDR3 is 13 amino acids. CDR3 bases: TGTGCCAGCAGTTCGGGACAGCTAACTGAAGCTTTCTTT. Translation: CASSSGQLTEAFF.

The J gene is TRBJ2-7, the V gene TRBV28; TRBD1 might be the D (6 bases). The CDR3 extends over 13 amino acids. V shed 6 bases and J shed 3 bases, with 12 bases lying between them. Germline CDR1 is MDHEN and CDR2 is SYDVKM. The CDR3: CASSPGHGYEQYF. DNA of the CDR3: TGTGCCAGCAGCCCGGGACACGGCTACGAGCAGTACTTC. The full variable domain, rest sourced from reference TRBV28 and TRBJ2-7, is DVKVTQSSRYLVKRTGEKVFLECVQDMDHENMFWYRQDPGLGLRLIYFSYDVKMKEKGDIPEGYSVSREKKERFSLILESASTNQTSMYLCASSPGHGYEQYFGPGTRLTVT.

The chain links TRBV3-1 (or the pseudogene TRBV3-2) to TRBJ2-7; D remains unclear. The germline CDR1 and CDR2 sequences are LGHDT and YNNKEL (reference sequence). CDR3 length: 14 amino acids. V shed 4 bases and J shed 5 bases, with 15 bases lying between them. The CDR3: CASSPFPGLNEQYF. CDR3 nucleotides: TGTGCCAGCAGCCCCTTCCCCGGGTTAAACGAGCAGTACTTC.

This chain joins TRBV28 and TRBJ1-2, with a weak D call TRBD1 (6 bases). Germline V gene sequence: CDR1 MDHEN, CDR2 SYDVKM. V was shortened by 2 bases and J by 7 bases, with 17 bases between the two germline ends. The CDR3 has 15 residues. In nucleotides, the CDR3 is TGTGCCAGCAGTTTACGAACTACAGGGTTAAGTGGCTACACCTTC. As protein: CASSLRTTGLSGYTF.

The CDR3 bases are TGTGCCAGCAGCAGGGTGAACACTGAAGCTTTCTTT. Its protein is CASSRVNTEAFF. This chain joins TRBV2 and TRBJ1-1; TRBD1 is a possible D gene (5 bases). Germline assignment: CDR1 SNHLY and CDR2 FYNNEI. The CDR3 totals 12 residues. Trimming cost V 6 bases and J 0 bases, with 5 bases left between them.

The gene calls are TRBV30 and TRBJ1-5; D not resolved. The ends were cut back, 7 bases at V and 5 bases at J, with 18 bases in the middle. There are 14 residues in the CDR3. CDR1 is GTSNPN, CDR2 SVGIG, per germline (reference sequence). DNA of the CDR3: TGTGCCTACTCTGGCCCCCTGAGGGATCAGCCCCAGCATTTT. Translating gives CAYSGPLRDQPQHF.

The chain employs TRBV11-2 and TRBJ2-1, with D hard to call. V lost 2 bases to trimming and J lost 6 bases, with 14 bases between them. This CDR3 comprises 15 residues. Germline V gene sequence: CDR1 SGHAT, CDR2 FQNNGV. Written as DNA, the CDR3 is TGTGCCAGCAGCTTATTAAGCTCCCAAATCAATGAGCAGTTCTTC. The encoded protein is CASSLLSSQINEQFF.